The source of this TCR beta chain is a study of T cells after yellow fever vaccination. Study at large: Fractions containing few cells were prepared with SMART-Seq v4 Ultra Low Input.

At least ten counts were recorded for this clonotype. Its antigen is not known. TCR cDNA was made by 5'RACE template switching, adding a universal primer site and UMIs. TCRdb independently ran MiXCR on the 5' RACE reads; one entry per CDR3 protein. Of about 340,000 distinct CDR3 sequences listed, about 4% are singletons. CDR1 and CDR2 from the germline V gene are MNHEY and SVGAGI. V lost 0 bases to trimming and J lost 8 bases, with 13 bases between them. The CDR3 spans 14 residues. Study-level points and caveats: It was a small share of clonotypes that appeared in both CD4 and CD8 compartments. Subsequent booster samples again held most clones from primary vaccination (96% CD4, about 90% CD8).

This receptor was taken from a man between 18 and 29 years old who received the YFV17D yellow fever vaccine. The specimen was PBMCs, collected 5 days after the yellow fever booster vaccination. The chain is built from TRBV6-5 and TRBJ1-2; D possibly corresponds to TRBD1 (6 bases). CDR3 sequence reads: CASSYSPGVGGYTF. CDR3 in DNA: TGTGCCAGCAGTTACTCGCCAGGGGTAGGAGGCTACACCTTC.